Given below is one T cell receptor beta chain in context. Its antigen is currently not known. No much larger clonotype is one base removed from it; base qualities were not supplied. The data were obtained in a study of blood T cell repertoires in COVID-19 (dated by TCRdb to the early 2020s). General notes on the study: ImmuneRACE Cohort 3 recovered participants were defined by two consecutive negative NP/OP PCR tests, healthcare professional clearance, or symptom resolution. Subjects who had been exposed to COVID-19, were actively infected with it, or had recovered from it provided the deeply sampled blood TCRbeta repertoires that made up the dataset. Samples came from the ongoing ImmuneRACE study (first 160 participants) plus 1,254 subjects from 6 global collaborators. A de-identified subject ID, COVID-19 status, age in years and sex were almost always included in the sample metadata. HLA class I and class II types, where available, came from metadata supplied by the sample provider rather than from assay-based typing. Samples covering the acute and convalescent phases of COVID-19 were provided by collaborators in the United States, Italy and Spain. The repertoires were made available in a free public database intended to serve as a resource for research on the immune response to SARS-CoV-2. The material from the prospective study consisted of cDNA or gDNA derived from T cells, B-cell-depleted T cells, or PBMCs.

TCRbeta CDR3 regions were amplified from genomic DNA using the immunoSEQ Assay, a bias-controlled multiplex PCR. The study's own analysis went as follows. The number of nucleated cells in each sample was estimated by amplification of reference gene primers within the assay. Sequence reads were collapsed and filtered to measure the absolute abundance of every unique TCRbeta CDR3 rearrangement. For each sample, productive Simpson clonality was calculated by taking the square root of Simpson's diversity index across productive rearrangements. TCRdb stores this immuneACCESS table with in-frame sequences only. Part of the clones is absent; in the studies checked, under half of the shortfall reflects unresolved V genes, and no reason is known for the rest. V and J calls and clone size are those listed in that table; D and trimming were worked out from the DNA. Within this sample are about 400,000 clones, with roughly 86% of them counted one time only. The ten largest clonotypes hold 1.9% of the sample.

General conclusions and limits of the study: Clinical and demographic metadata were provided uncurated, with the amount varying by source and participant.

Participants in the prospective study were aged roughly 18 to 100 years, lived in 20 to 25 United States geographic areas, and enrolled through a virtual design. In the prospective study, cohorts were assigned on the basis of participant-reported clinical history obtained from a screening survey and a study questionnaire. Mobile phlebotomists in the prospective study collected whole blood, serum and a nasopharyngeal or oropharyngeal swab from every participant. Additional blood draws and questionnaires over an approximately 2-month period could optionally be provided by prospective study participants. Before DNA extraction, blood samples from the prospective study were shipped at room temperature or frozen. As encoded in the germline V gene (reference sequence), CDR1 is SGHKS while CDR2 is YYEKEE. V is clipped by 4 bases and J by 7 bases, and the sequence between their germline boundaries is 22 bases long. CDR3 length: 16 amino acids, cysteine to phenylalanine. CDR3 DNA is the only sequence kept; it has 48 bases, read in frame from the first base.

The sequenced sample consisted of PBMCs or T cells enriched from blood (not recorded which). This TCR derives from a man aged 40-55 years in a cohort exposed to, infected with or recovered from COVID-19 (not recorded which). The sequence joins TRBV5-5 to TRBJ2-3, with TRBD2 perhaps the D gene, on 6 matching bases. The CDR3 is CASSPRRDGVQNTQYF. The bases read TGTGCCAGCAGCCCTAGGCGGGACGGAGTCCAAAATACGCAGTATTTT.